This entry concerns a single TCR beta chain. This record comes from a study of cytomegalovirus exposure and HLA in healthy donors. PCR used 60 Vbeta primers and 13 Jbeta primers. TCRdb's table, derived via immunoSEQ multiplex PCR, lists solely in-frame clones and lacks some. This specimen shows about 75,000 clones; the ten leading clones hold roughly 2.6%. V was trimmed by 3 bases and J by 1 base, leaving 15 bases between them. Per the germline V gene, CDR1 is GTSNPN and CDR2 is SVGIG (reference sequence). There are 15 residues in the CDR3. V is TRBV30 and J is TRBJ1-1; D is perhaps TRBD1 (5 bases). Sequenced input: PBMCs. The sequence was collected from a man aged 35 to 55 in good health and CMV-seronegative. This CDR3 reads CAWRGGLLPNTEAFF. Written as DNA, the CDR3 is TGTGCCTGGAGGGGGGGACTTCTTCCGAACACTGAAGCTTTCTTT. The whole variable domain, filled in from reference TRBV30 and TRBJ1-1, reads SQTIHQWPATLVQPVGSPLSLECTVEGTSNPNLYWYRQAAGRGLQLLFYSVGIGQISSEVPQNLSASRPQDRQFILSSKKLLLSDSGFYLCAWRGGLLPNTEAFFGQGTRLTVV.